A selection of T cell receptor beta chains follows, all from one sample in a study of blood T cell repertoires in COVID-19. Data came from immunoSEQ multiplex PCR; TCRdb stores just in-frame clones and leaves some out. This table holds 240,000 or so clones, about 89% found once. Sequenced material: PBMCs or T cells enriched from blood (not recorded which). These receptors originate from a man aged 40-49 years who had recovered from COVID-19. The CDR3 runs from the conserved cysteine through the conserved F or W. D genes are given only for firm matches. For some rows the clone size is stated as once, few or many, or as a class when expanded; others skip it.

TRBV28	15	TRBD1	TRBJ2-5	.	TGTGCCAGCAGTTCTCCGTACAGGGGGCTGGAGACCCAGTACTTC	CASSSPYRGLETQYF
TRBV4-1	13	.	TRBJ1-2	.	TGCGCCAGCAGCCTGGGGGCGAGCTATGGCTACACCTTC	CASSLGASYGYTF
TRBV7-6	18	.	TRBJ2-7	.	TGTGCCAGCAGCTTATTTATCACGGGGGGCCCTAACTCCTACGAGCAGTACTTC	CASSLFITGGPNSYEQYF
TRBV19	16	.	TRBJ1-2	.	TGTGCCAGTAGTATAGGGATAGACAGGCCCACGGGTGGCTACACCTTC	CASSIGIDRPTGGYTF
TRBV5-6	14	.	TRBJ1-1	.	TGTGCCAGCAGCCCGGAGAGAGGAGACACTGAAGCTTTCTTT	CASSPERGDTEAFF
TRBV6-5	16	.	TRBJ1-2	.	TGTGCCAGCAGTTACCTCACAGGGTTCGCCGACTATGGCTACACCTTC	CASSYLTGFADYGYTF
TRBV3-1/TRBV3-2	13	.	TRBJ2-3	.	TGTGCCAGCAGCCAAGTGAGTACAGATACGCAGTATTTT	CASSQVSTDTQYF
TRBV11-3	14	TRBD1	TRBJ2-7	.	TGTGCCAGCAGCTTAGGACAGGGAGCCTACGAGCAGTACTTC	CASSLGQGAYEQYF
TRBV12-5	13	TRBD1	TRBJ1-4	once	TGTGCTAGTGGAGGACAGGGGAATGAAAAACTGTTTTTT	CASGGQGNEKLFF
TRBV3-1/TRBV3-2	19	TRBD1	TRBJ2-2	.	TGTGCCAGCAGCCAAGGAGACCCAGGGGGCCTCTGGAACACCGGGGAGCTGTTTTTT	CASSQGDPGGLWNTGELFF
TRBV5-1	13	TRBD1	TRBJ2-1	.	TGCGCCAGCAGGACAGGGGTAAACAATGAGCAGTTCTTC	CASRTGVNNEQFF
TRBV29-1	15	.	TRBJ2-2	.	TGCAGCGTTCGCGTTAGCGGAACGAACACCGGGGAGCTGTTTTTT	CSVRVSGTNTGELFF
TRBV7-2	14	.	TRBJ2-7	.	TGTGCCAGCAGCTTAGCTGTCCAATCCTACGAGCAGTACTTC	CASSLAVQSYEQYF
TRBV7-3	13	.	TRBJ1-6	.	TGTGCCAGCAGCCCACAGGCATTCTCACCCCTCCACTTT	CASSPQAFSPLHF
TRBV27	17	.	TRBJ2-5	.	TGTGCCAGCAGTTTTTCAGGCCGGCCAGCGGGCCGAGAGACCCAGTACTTC	CASSFSGRPAGRETQYF
TRBV9	18	TRBD1	TRBJ1-3	.	TGTGCCAGCAGCGTAGGAAACTACAGGGGGCTGTCTGGAAACACCATATATTTT	CASSVGNYRGLSGNTIYF
TRBV12-5	17	TRBD1	TRBJ2-7	.	TGTGCTAGTGGTTTGGTACCCTCCGGGACAGGACAATACGAGCAGTACTTC	CASGLVPSGTGQYEQYF
TRBV6-1	15	TRBD1	TRBJ1-1	.	TGTGCCAGCAGTGACCGACAGGGTAAGGGGACTGAAGCTTTCTTT	CASSDRQGKGTEAFF
TRBV4-3	16	TRBD1	TRBJ2-7	.	TGCGCCAGCAGCCAAGAAGGGAACAGGGGCTCCTACGAGCAGTACTTC	CASSQEGNRGSYEQYF
TRBV7-2	13	.	TRBJ2-3	.	TGTGCCAGCAACTGGCGGTACACAGATACGCAGTATTTT	CASNWRYTDTQYF
TRBV7-8	15	TRBD2	TRBJ2-7	.	TGTGCCAGCAGCTTTACACTAGCGGGCTACTACGAGCAGTACTTC	CASSFTLAGYYEQYF
TRBV6-1	15	TRBD1	TRBJ1-5	.	TGTGCCAGCACCCGTAATGAGGGGGCAATTCAGCCCCAGCATTTT	CASTRNEGAIQPQHF
TRBV24-1	13	.	TRBJ2-5	once	TGTGCCACCAGTGATTGGGGCCGAGAGACCCAGTACTTC	CATSDWGRETQYF
TRBV5-1	14	TRBD2	TRBJ2-7	.	TGCGCCAGCATTTCCGGGACTAGCGGAGACGAGCAGTACTTC	CASISGTSGDEQYF
TRBV7-9	13	.	TRBJ2-2	.	TGTGCCAGCAGCTCCCGTCTAGGCCAGGAGCTGTTTTTT	CASSSRLGQELFF
TRBV5-1	16	.	TRBJ2-7	.	TGCGCCAGCAGCTTGGGGACAGAATCGTACTTCTACGAGCAGTACTTC	CASSLGTESYFYEQYF
TRBV7-6	17	.	TRBJ1-6	once	TGTGCCAGCAGGCTAGACGGAACGAGCTCCTATAATTCACCCCTCCACTTT	CASRLDGTSSYNSPLHF
TRBV4-2	17	TRBD1	TRBJ1-3	once	TGTGCCAGCAGCCAAGTCATAGGGACAGCATCTGGAAACACCATATATTTT	CASSQVIGTASGNTIYF
TRBV18	17	.	TRBJ1-5	.	TGTGCCAGCTCACCTATCAGGGGACGGAATAGCAATCAGCCCCAGCATTTT	CASSPIRGRNSNQPQHF
TRBV19	15	.	TRBJ2-7	few	TGTGCCAGTAGTATAGATGCAACAGCCAGCTACGAGCAGTACTTC	CASSIDATASYEQYF
TRBV6-5	12	.	TRBJ2-7	.	TGTGCCAGCTATGGAGGATTCTACGAGCAGTACTTC	CASYGGFYEQYF
TRBV19	15	TRBD1	TRBJ1-1	.	TGTGCCAGTAGTCCAAGGACAGGGGGATGGACTGAAGCTTTCTTT	CASSPRTGGWTEAFF
TRBV28	14	.	TRBJ1-1	.	TGTGCCAGCAGTTTGCTGGACAGAAACACTGAAGCTTTCTTT	CASSLLDRNTEAFF
TRBV19	15	TRBD1	TRBJ2-2	.	TGTGCCAGTAGTACATCGACAGGGTTCGGCGGGGAGCTGTTTTTT	CASSTSTGFGGELFF
TRBV19	16	TRBD2	TRBJ2-1	.	TGTGCCAGTAGTACACACACAGCGGGAGCCATAAATGAGCAGTTCTTC	CASSTHTAGAINEQFF
TRBV5-1	14	.	TRBJ2-7	few	TGCGCCAGCAGCTTGATGTTAGCGTCCGACGAGCAGTACTTC	CASSLMLASDEQYF
TRBV15	16	.	TRBJ1-5	.	TGTGCCACCAGCAGAGCGGGGGGCCCTAGCAATCAGCCCCAGCATTTT	CATSRAGGPSNQPQHF
TRBV3-1/TRBV3-2	13	.	TRBJ1-4	.	TGTGCCAGCAGCCAAACATCTACCGGGGAACTGTTTTTT	CASSQTSTGELFF
TRBV19	17	.	TRBJ2-2	.	TGTGCCAGTAGTATTGGAGGGTCCAGGATGAACACCGGGGAGCTGTTTTTT	CASSIGGSRMNTGELFF
TRBV27	16	TRBD1	TRBJ1-1	once	TGTGCCAGCAAAGAAGGGGCAGGGGGACTGAACACTGAAGCTTTCTTT	CASKEGAGGLNTEAFF
TRBV18	16	.	TRBJ2-6	.	TGTGCCAGCTCACCCGACAGTAGCTCTGGGGCCAACGTCCTGACTTTC	CASSPDSSSGANVLTF
TRBV24-1	15	.	TRBJ2-2	once	TGTGCCACCACACCTTCCAGGGGGAACACCGGGGAGCTGTTTTTT	CATTPSRGNTGELFF
TRBV18	15	TRBD2	TRBJ2-3	.	TGTGCCAGCTCACCAGGGACTAGCGGGACAGATACGCAGTATTTT	CASSPGTSGTDTQYF
TRBV7-2	19	TRBD2	TRBJ2-1	.	TGTGCCAGCAGCTTAGATCCCCCTACTAGCGGGAGTATCTACAATGAGCAGTTCTTC	CASSLDPPTSGSIYNEQFF
TRBV19	13	.	TRBJ2-7	.	TGTGCCAGTAGTATAACCTTGACTTACGAGCAGTACTTC	CASSITLTYEQYF
TRBV30	12	.	TRBJ2-5	.	TGTGCCTGGAGTCAGGGTTCCGAGACCCAGTACTTC	CAWSQGSETQYF
TRBV2	14	.	TRBJ2-4	.	TGTGCCTGGGAGTTAAAATTAGCCAAAAACATTCAGTACTTC	CAWELKLAKNIQYF
TRBV4-2	17	TRBD1	TRBJ2-1	.	TGTGCCAGCAGCCAAGTCCAGGGACAGCGATACTACAATGAGCAGTTCTTC	CASSQVQGQRYYNEQFF
TRBV12-3/TRBV12-4	13	.	TRBJ2-3	.	TGTGCCAGCGGGCTAGCGTTGTCAGATACGCAGTATTTT	CASGLALSDTQYF
TRBV15	14	.	TRBJ2-3	few	TGTGCCACCAGCAGAGAACTACGAACAGATACGCAGTATTTT	CATSRELRTDTQYF